Each of the 12 T cell receptor beta chains below was sequenced from the same sample in a study of cytomegalovirus exposure and HLA in healthy donors. The PCR used 60 Vbeta and 13 Jbeta primers. Profiling relied on immunoSEQ multiplex PCR, and the TCRdb table lists in-frame clones only, not all of them. This sample yields approximately 210,000 clones, of which roughly 83% are seen a single time; about 0.36% belongs to the top ten. What was sequenced was PBMCs. The origin of the receptors is a male donor in good health and CMV-seropositive.

The chain combines TRBV27 with TRBJ2-1, with TRBD2 matching over 8 bases. Per germline, CDR1 MNHEY and CDR2 SMNVEV (reference sequence). V shed 3 bases, J shed 4 bases, and the junction held 8 bases outside the gene matches. This CDR3 is 16 amino acids long. The CDR3: CASSFDRLAPYNEQFF. DNA of the CDR3: TGTGCCAGCAGTTTCGATCGACTAGCGCCTTACAATGAGCAGTTCTTC.

The chain links TRBV4-1 to TRBJ2-7; tentative D call: TRBD1 (5 bases). The germline V and J ends were trimmed by 1 base and 2 bases, with 15 bases remaining between them. The CDR3 has 16 amino acids. Germline values: CDR1 MGHRA, CDR2 YSYEKL. CDR3: CASSQVIQVTPYEQYF. DNA for the CDR3: TGCGCCAGCAGCCAAGTAATACAGGTGACTCCCTACGAGCAGTACTTC.

On this clone itself: A read error may produce the germline difference seen at one junction end. In DNA form, the CDR3 reads TGTTCCAGCAGCCACGGACAGGGCTATGGCTACACCTTC. Translating it yields CSSSHGQGYGYTF. The V call is TRBV7-9, the J call TRBJ1-2; TRBD1 matches at 8 bases. This CDR3 has 13 residues. Looked up from germline, CDR1 is SEHNR and CDR2 is FQNEAQ (reference sequence).

This chain joins TRBV7-3 and TRBJ2-5; 9 bases match TRBD2. With 2 bases clipped from V and 4 bases from J, the junction kept 5 bases outside the gene matches. From germline, CDR1 is SGHTA and CDR2 FQGTGA. The CDR3 loop spans 15 amino acids. The CDR3 DNA follows: TGTGCCAGCAGCTTAGCGGGGGGGCCCACAGAGACCCAGTACTTC. Residues: CASSLAGGPTETQYF.

The CDR3 DNA sequence: TGCGCCAGCAGCTTGGAGGTCAGGGGTTATGGCTACACCTTC. This encodes CASSLEVRGYGYTF. The chain carries TRBV5-1 and TRBJ1-2; D is perhaps TRBD1 (6 bases). The V gene lost 0 bases and the J gene lost 5 bases, with 11 bases spanning the gap. The CDR3 loop spans 14 amino acids. Germline CDR1 and CDR2: SGHRS and YFSETQ.

This chain joins TRBV7-8 and TRBJ1-2; D unresolved. The V gene's germline CDR1 is SGHVS and CDR2 FQNEAQ. V lost 2 bases and J 2 bases, leaving 15 bases between the germline ends. The CDR3 spans 16 residues. CDR3 sequence: CASSLRRSHINYGYTF. The CDR3 coding sequence is TGTGCCAGCAGCTTAAGAAGGAGCCATATAAACTATGGCTACACCTTC.

This chain links TRBV6-5 with TRBJ2-1; D may be TRBD2 (5 bases). There are 14 residues in the CDR3. Germline V CDR1 and CDR2: MNHEY, SVGAGI. Trimming pared 2 bases from V and 9 bases from J, leaving 14 bases between. CDR3 bases: TGTGCCAGCAGTTACCCCGCGGGTACGGGTGAGCAGTTCTTC. Its protein is CASSYPAGTGEQFF.

The V call is TRBV28, the J call TRBJ1-1; TRBD1 matches 8 bases. V trimming: 6 bases; J trimming: 5 bases; junction bases outside the gene matches: 11. This CDR3 is 15 amino acids long. Germline CDR1 and CDR2: MDHEN and SYDVKM. The CDR3 DNA reads TGTGCCAGCAGCTTCGTGAGGACAGGGAGAACTGAAGCTTTCTTT. It codes for CASSFVRTGRTEAFF.

The chain employs TRBV7-2 and TRBJ2-3; TRBD2 matches at 8 bases. This CDR3 comprises 15 residues. V lost 7 bases to trimming and J lost 4 bases; unmatched junction nucleotides: 10. CDR1 is SGHTA and CDR2 is FQGNSA in the germline V gene. CDR3 loop: CASTFSGVNSDTQYF. As DNA, the CDR3 is TGTGCCAGCACCTTTAGCGGGGTGAATTCAGATACGCAGTATTTT.

This rearrangement joins TRBV5-1 to TRBJ2-1; TRBD2 matches at 10 bases. The CDR3 is 16 amino acids. Trimming removed 3 bases from V and 8 bases from J; junction bases left unmatched: 11. Germline loops: CDR1 SGHRS, CDR2 YFSETQ. The CDR3 bases are TGCGCCAGCAGCTGGGGGGAGCTAGCGGGAGCCCATGAGCAGTTCTTC. The encoded protein is CASSWGELAGAHEQFF.

Points on this clone: Germline and junction disagree at one end, which may indicate a read error. The chain combines TRBV7-9 with TRBJ1-2, with 9 bases aligning to TRBD1. CDR1 and CDR2 (germline): SEHNR, FQNEAQ (reference sequence). The CDR3 covers 16 residues. CDR3 nucleotide sequence: TGTTCCAGCAGCTTGCCCCTAGGACAGGGGTCCTATGGCTACACCTTC. Translating gives CSSSLPLGQGSYGYTF. Using reference TRBV7-9 and TRBJ1-2 for the parts outside the CDR3, the full variable domain is DTGVSQNPRHKITKRGQNVTFRCDPISEHNRLYWYRQTLGQGPEFLTYFQNEAQLEKSRLLSDRFSAERPKGSFSTLEIQRTEQGDSAMYLCSSSLPLGQGSYGYTFGSGTRLTVV.

The J gene is TRBJ1-1, the V gene TRBV29-1; D is ambiguous. V gave up 6 bases and J gave up 0 bases, with 11 bases separating them. The CDR3 has 13 amino acids. Germline CDR1 reads SQVTM; CDR2 reads ANQGSEA. CDR3 DNA sequence: TGCAGCGTCCTGATACTAATGAACACTGAAGCTTTCTTT. It translates to CSVLILMNTEAFF.